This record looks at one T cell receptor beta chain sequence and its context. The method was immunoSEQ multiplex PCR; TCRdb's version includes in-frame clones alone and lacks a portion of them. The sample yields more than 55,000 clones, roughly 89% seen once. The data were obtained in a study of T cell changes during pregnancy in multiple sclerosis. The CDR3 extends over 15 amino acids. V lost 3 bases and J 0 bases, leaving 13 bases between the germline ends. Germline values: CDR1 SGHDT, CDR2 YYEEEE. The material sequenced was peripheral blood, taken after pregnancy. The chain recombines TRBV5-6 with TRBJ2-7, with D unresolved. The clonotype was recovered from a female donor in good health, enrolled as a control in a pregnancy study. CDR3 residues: CASSYWREVSYEQYF. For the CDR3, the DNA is TGTGCCAGCAGCTACTGGCGTGAGGTCTCCTACGAGCAGTACTTC.